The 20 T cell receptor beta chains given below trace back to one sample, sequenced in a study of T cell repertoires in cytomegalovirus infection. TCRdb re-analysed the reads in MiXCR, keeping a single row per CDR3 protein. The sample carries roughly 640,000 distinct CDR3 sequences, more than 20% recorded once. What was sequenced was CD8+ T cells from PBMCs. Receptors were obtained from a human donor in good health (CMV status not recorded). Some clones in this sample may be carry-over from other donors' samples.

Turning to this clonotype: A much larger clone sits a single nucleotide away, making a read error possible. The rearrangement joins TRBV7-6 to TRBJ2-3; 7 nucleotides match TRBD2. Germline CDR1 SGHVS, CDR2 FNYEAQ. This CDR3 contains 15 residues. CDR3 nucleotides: TGTGCCAGCAGCTCCCGGGACTACTCCGGAGATATGCAGTATTTT. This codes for CASSSRDYSGDMQYF.

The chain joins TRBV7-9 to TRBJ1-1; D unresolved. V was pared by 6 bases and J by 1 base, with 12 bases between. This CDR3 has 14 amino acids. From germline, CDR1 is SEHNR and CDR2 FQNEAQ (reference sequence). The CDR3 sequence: CASRLAQKNTEAFF. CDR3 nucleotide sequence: TGTGCCAGCAGGCTAGCCCAGAAGAACACTGAAGCTTTCTTT.

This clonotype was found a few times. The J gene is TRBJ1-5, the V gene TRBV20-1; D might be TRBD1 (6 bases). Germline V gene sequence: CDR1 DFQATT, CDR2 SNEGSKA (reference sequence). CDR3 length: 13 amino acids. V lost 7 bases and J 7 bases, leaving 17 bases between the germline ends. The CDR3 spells CSVIQGKAQPQHF. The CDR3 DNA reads TGCAGTGTAATACAGGGTAAAGCCCAGCCCCAGCATTTT.

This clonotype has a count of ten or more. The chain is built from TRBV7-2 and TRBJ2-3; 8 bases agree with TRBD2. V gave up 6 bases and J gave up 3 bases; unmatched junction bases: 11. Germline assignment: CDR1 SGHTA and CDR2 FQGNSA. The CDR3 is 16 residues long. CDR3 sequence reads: CASSSGTSPRTDTQYF. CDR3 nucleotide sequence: TGTGCCAGCAGTTCTGGGACTAGTCCCAGAACAGATACGCAGTATTTT.

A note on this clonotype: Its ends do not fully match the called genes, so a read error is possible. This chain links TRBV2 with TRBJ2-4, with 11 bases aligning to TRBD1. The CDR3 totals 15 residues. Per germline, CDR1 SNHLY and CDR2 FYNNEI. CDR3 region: CASSEGGTGGNIQYF. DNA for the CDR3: TGTGCCAGCAGCGAAGGGGGGACAGGGGGAAACATTCAGTACTTC.

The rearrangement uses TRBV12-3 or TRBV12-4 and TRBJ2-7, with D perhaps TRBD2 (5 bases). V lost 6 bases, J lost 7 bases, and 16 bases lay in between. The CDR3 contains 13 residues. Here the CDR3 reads CASSLSPRTEQYV. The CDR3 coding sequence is TGTGCCAGCAGCCTTTCGCCGCGGACTGAGCAGTACGTC.

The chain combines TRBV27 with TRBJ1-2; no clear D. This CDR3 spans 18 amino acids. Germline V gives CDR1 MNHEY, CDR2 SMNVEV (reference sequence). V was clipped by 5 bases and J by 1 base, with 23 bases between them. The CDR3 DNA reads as TGTGCCAGCAGTCCAACATTCCAATCTACCTCCTATAACTATGGCTACACCTTC. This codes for CASSPTFQSTSYNYGYTF.

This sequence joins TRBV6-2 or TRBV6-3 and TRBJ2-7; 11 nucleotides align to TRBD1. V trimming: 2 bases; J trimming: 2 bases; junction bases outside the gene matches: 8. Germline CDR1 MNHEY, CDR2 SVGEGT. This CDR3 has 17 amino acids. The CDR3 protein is CASSYEPGQGVTYEQYV. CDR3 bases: TGTGCCAGCAGTTACGAGCCGGGACAGGGGGTAACCTACGAGCAGTACGTC.

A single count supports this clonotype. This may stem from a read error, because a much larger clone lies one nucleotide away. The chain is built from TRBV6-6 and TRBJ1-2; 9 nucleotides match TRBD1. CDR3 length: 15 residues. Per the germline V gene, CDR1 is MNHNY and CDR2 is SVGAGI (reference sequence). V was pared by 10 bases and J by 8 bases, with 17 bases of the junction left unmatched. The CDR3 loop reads CANSPQTGGNLGYTF. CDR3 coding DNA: TGTGCCAACAGCCCGCAGACAGGGGGTAATTTGGGCTACACCTTC.

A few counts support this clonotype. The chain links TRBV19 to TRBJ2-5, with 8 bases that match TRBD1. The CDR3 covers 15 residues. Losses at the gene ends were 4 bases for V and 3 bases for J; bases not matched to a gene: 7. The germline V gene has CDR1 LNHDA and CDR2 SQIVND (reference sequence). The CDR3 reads CASSRARGLKETQYF. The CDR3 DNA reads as TGTGCCAGTAGTAGAGCCAGGGGGCTGAAAGAGACCCAGTACTTC.

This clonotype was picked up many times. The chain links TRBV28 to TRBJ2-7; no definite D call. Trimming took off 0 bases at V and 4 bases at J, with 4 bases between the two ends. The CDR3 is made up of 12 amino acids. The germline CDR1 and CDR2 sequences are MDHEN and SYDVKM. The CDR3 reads CASSLWGYEQYV. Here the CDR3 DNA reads TGTGCCAGCAGTTTATGGGGGTACGAGCAGTACGTC.

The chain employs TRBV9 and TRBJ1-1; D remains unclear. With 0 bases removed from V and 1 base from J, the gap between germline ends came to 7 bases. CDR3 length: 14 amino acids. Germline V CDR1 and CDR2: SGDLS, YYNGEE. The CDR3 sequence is CASSVGTENTEAFF. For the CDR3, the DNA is TGTGCCAGCAGCGTAGGAACAGAGAACACTGAAGCTTTCTTT.

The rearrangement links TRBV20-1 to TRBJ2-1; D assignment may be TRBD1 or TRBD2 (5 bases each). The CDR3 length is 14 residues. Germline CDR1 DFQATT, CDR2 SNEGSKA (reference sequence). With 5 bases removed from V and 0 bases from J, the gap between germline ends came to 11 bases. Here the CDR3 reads CSAAGTASYNEQFF. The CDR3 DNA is TGCAGTGCTGCCGGGACCGCCTCCTACAATGAGCAGTTCTTC.

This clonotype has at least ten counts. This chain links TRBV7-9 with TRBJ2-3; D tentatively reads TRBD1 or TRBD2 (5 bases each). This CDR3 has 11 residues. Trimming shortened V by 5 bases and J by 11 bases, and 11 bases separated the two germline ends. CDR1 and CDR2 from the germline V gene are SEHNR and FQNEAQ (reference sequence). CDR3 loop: CASSLRDRQYF. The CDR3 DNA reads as TGTGCCAGCAGCCTCCGGGACCGGCAGTATTTT.

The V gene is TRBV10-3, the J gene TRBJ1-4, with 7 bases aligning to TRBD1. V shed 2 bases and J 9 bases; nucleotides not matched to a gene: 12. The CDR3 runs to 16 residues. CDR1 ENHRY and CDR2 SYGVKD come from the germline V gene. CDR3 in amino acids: CAISEGPGQRSKKLFF. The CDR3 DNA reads TGTGCCATCAGTGAGGGGCCGGGACAGAGAAGTAAAAAACTGTTTTTT.

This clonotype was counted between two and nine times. CDR3 DNA sequence: TGTGCCAGCAGCTCTAGCGGGGGGGCTTACGAGCAGTACTTC. Translated: CASSSSGGAYEQYF. This chain uses TRBV7-6 with TRBJ2-7; TRBD2 aligns across 12 bases. The CDR3 is 14 amino acids. CDR1 SGHVS and CDR2 FNYEAQ come from the germline V gene. V lost 4 bases and J lost 4; bases outside the gene matches: 2.

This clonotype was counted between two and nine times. The CDR3 sequence: CASRSGGPSNEQFF. DNA for the CDR3: TGTGCCAGCAGAAGCGGGGGGCCGAGCAATGAGCAGTTCTTC. The gene calls are TRBV12-3 or TRBV12-4 and TRBJ2-1; 9 bases agree with TRBD2. The trim removed 6 bases at V and 6 bases at J, leaving 6 bases unmatched. The CDR3 spans 14 residues.

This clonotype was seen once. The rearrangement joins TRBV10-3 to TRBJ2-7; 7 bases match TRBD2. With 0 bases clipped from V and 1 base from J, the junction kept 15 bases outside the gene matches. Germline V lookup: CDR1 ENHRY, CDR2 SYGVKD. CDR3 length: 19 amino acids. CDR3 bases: TGTGCCATCAGTGAGTCGGGGATAGCGGGCCCCAAGGGTTCCTACGAGCAGTACGTC. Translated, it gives CAISESGIAGPKGSYEQYV.

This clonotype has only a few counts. This CDR3 is CASSYPRYRGITYEQYF. The CDR3 DNA reads as TGTGCCAGCAGTTACCCCCGCTACCGGGGCATCACCTACGAGCAGTACTTC. This chain links TRBV6-2 or TRBV6-3 with TRBJ2-7; D possibly matches TRBD1 or TRBD2 (5 bases each). The CDR3 consists of 17 residues. Germline assignment: CDR1 MNHEY and CDR2 SVGEGT. Trimming shortened V by 2 bases and J by 2 bases, and 19 bases separated the two germline ends.

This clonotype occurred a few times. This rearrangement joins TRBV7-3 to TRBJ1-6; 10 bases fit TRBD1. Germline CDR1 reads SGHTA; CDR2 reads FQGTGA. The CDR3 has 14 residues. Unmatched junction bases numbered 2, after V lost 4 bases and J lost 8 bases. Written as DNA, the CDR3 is TGTGCCAGCAGCTGGACAGGGGGATATTCACCCCTCCACTTT. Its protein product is CASSWTGGYSPLHF.